One sample yielded the 30 T cell receptor beta chains listed below, sequenced in a study of CD8 T cells in ankylosing spondylitis. MiXCR, applied by TCRdb to the 5' RACE reads, yields one record per CDR3 protein. The data hold some 92,000 distinct CDR3 sequences, with 27% observed a single time. What was sequenced was blood, either unsorted or a sorted T cell fraction (not recorded which). These receptors all come from a male donor with ankylosing spondylitis or in good health (not recorded which).

On this clonotype itself: This may come from a read error, since a much larger clone is one base off. CDR3 residues: CASSYCNSENEQFF. DNA of the CDR3: TGTGCCAGCAGTTACTGCAATAGCGAGAATGAGCAGTTCTTC. The chain links TRBV6-5 to TRBJ2-1, with D tentatively TRBD2 (5 bases). Per germline, CDR1 MNHEY and CDR2 SVGAGI. The length of the CDR3 is 14 residues. The V gene lost 1 base and the J gene lost 7 bases, with 11 bases spanning the gap.

This chain links TRBV7-2 with TRBJ2-3, with 9 bases matching TRBD2. Germline V gives CDR1 SGHTA, CDR2 FQGNSA. The CDR3 is 14 amino acids. The trim removed 5 bases at V and 10 bases at J, leaving 10 bases unmatched. CDR3 residues: CASSLSGRRVSQYF. The CDR3 DNA sequence: TGTGCCAGCAGCCTCAGCGGGAGGCGCGTTTCGCAGTATTTT.

This clonotype was detected ten times or more. The rearrangement joins TRBV29-1 to TRBJ1-1, with TRBD1 matching 8 bases. The CDR3 contains 12 residues. V shed 7 bases and J 5 bases; nucleotides not matched to a gene: 6. CDR1 is SQVTM and CDR2 is ANQGSEA in the germline V gene. The CDR3: CSAAQGGTEAFF. The DNA of the CDR3 is TGCAGCGCCGCACAGGGGGGAACTGAAGCTTTCTTT.

In nucleotides, the CDR3 is TGTGCCAGCAGCTTAGCGGCGCTTGGGACTGAAGCTTTCTTT. This translates into CASSLAALGTEAFF. The chain carries TRBV7-2 and TRBJ1-1; no clear D gene. Trimming shortened V by 0 bases and J by 5 bases, and 10 bases separated the two germline ends. The CDR3 runs 14 residues. Germline V gives CDR1 SGHTA, CDR2 FQGNSA. The full variable domain, rest sourced from reference TRBV7-2 and TRBJ1-1, is GAGVSQSPSNKVTEKGKDVELRCDPISGHTALYWYRQSLGQGLEFLIYFQGNSAPDKSGLPSDRFSAERTGGSVSTLTIQRTQQEDSAVYLCASSLAALGTEAFFGQGTRLTVV.

This clonotype was counted only a few times. The V and J genes are TRBV12-3 or TRBV12-4 and TRBJ2-1; D gene uncertain. Trimming left V 3 bases short and J 10 bases short, with 13 bases between. This CDR3 contains 13 residues. The CDR3 coding sequence is TGTGCCAGCAGTTTGGCCGGGTTGGGCGAGCAGTTCTTC. Translation: CASSLAGLGEQFF.

This clonotype turned up a few times. The chain uses TRBV5-1 and TRBJ1-4; 12 bases are a match to TRBD1. The CDR3 runs 16 residues. Germline V gives CDR1 SGHRS, CDR2 YFSETQ. The V segment lost 0 bases and the J segment 7 bases; nucleotides outside the gene matches: 4. CDR3 sequence reads: CASSLGDRGRGEKLFF. The CDR3 DNA reads TGCGCCAGCAGCTTGGGGGACAGGGGGCGCGGTGAAAAACTGTTTTTT. The full variable domain, completed using reference TRBV5-1 and TRBJ1-4, is KAGVTQTPRYLIKTRGQQVTLSCSPISGHRSVSWYQQTPGQGLQFLFEYFSETQRNKGNFPGRFSGRQFSNSRSEMNVSTLELGDSALYLCASSLGDRGRGEKLFFGSGTQLSVL.

The chain uses TRBV20-1 and TRBJ2-3; 13 nucleotides line up with TRBD2. This CDR3 has 16 residues. V was pared by 4 bases and J by 2 bases, with 6 bases of the junction left unmatched. Per germline, CDR1 DFQATT and CDR2 SNEGSKA (reference sequence). CDR3 nucleotide sequence: TGCAGTGCTATCCCGACTAGCGGGGGGTACACAGATACGCAGTATTTT. It yields the protein CSAIPTSGGYTDTQYF.

The sample holds a few counts of this clonotype. As DNA, the CDR3 is TGTGCCAGCAGCCCACGCAGACAGGGGTCGCTTGGGCAGTACTTC. Residues: CASSPRRQGSLGQYF. The chain combines TRBV7-9 with TRBJ2-4; the match to TRBD1 covers 8 bases. The CDR3 extends over 15 amino acids. The junction had 16 bases not matched to a gene; V was cut back by 5 bases and J by 13 bases. Germline V gives CDR1 SEHNR, CDR2 FQNEAQ (reference sequence).

The rearrangement links TRBV2 to TRBJ1-2; D is unresolved. There are 14 residues in the CDR3. With 7 bases removed from V and 6 bases from J, the gap between germline ends came to 18 bases. The V gene's germline CDR1 is SNHLY and CDR2 FYNNEI. CDR3: CASIPPGGPNGYTF. The DNA for the CDR3 is TGTGCCAGCATTCCCCCAGGCGGTCCCAATGGCTACACCTTC.

This clonotype has a handful of counts. V gene TRBV18 combines with J gene TRBJ2-5; 8 positions match TRBD1. Germline CDR1 reads KGHSH; CDR2 reads LQKENI. This CDR3 has 15 amino acids. V lost 4 bases and J lost 3; bases outside the gene matches: 7. The CDR3 nucleotides are TGTGCCAGCTCACTACATCAGGGACAGGAAGAGACCCAGTACTTC. It specifies CASSLHQGQEETQYF. Full variable domain (missing parts from reference TRBV18 and TRBJ2-5): NAGVMQNPRHLVRRRGQEARLRCSPMKGHSHVYWYRQLPEEGLKFMVYLQKENIIDESGMPKERFSAEFPKEGPSILRIQQVVRGDSAAYFCASSLHQGQEETQYFGPGTRLLVL.

This clonotype was seen a few times. V is TRBV6-1 and J is TRBJ1-5; D uncertain. The germline gives CDR1 MNHNS, CDR2 SASEGT. With 6 bases removed from V and 6 bases from J, the gap between germline ends came to 18 bases. This CDR3 region has 15 residues. DNA for the CDR3: TGTGCCAGCAGCCCCGATGGCGGGTTGGCTCAGCCCCAGCATTTT. Amino acid sequence: CASSPDGGLAQPQHF.

This clonotype came up a few times. The chain recombines TRBV20-1 with TRBJ2-1, with TRBD2 identical over 13 bases. Germline trimming cut 6 bases from V and 7 bases from J; bases unmatched to any gene: 9. CDR3 length equals 15 residues. Germline CDR1 DFQATT, CDR2 SNEGSKA (reference sequence). This chain's CDR3 is CSADTGTSGENEQFF. The CDR3 nucleotides read TGCAGTGCCGACACGGGGACTAGCGGGGAGAATGAGCAGTTCTTC.

V is TRBV20-1 and J is TRBJ1-6; D is ambiguous. From germline, CDR1 is DFQATT and CDR2 SNEGSKA (reference sequence). This CDR3 has 13 amino acids. V gave up 7 bases and J gave up 8 bases, with 15 bases separating them. In DNA form, the CDR3 reads TGCAGTGTACGGGGAAATGGGGATTCACCCCTCCACTTT. This codes for CSVRGNGDSPLHF.

The CDR3 DNA follows: TGCGCCAGCAGCTTGGAGGGGCAGAACAATCAGCCCCAGCATTTT. Translation: CASSLEGQNNQPQHF. The chain combines TRBV5-1 with TRBJ1-5; a weak D match, TRBD1 (5 bases). The CDR3 contains 15 residues. Per germline, CDR1 SGHRS and CDR2 YFSETQ. The germline V and J ends were trimmed by 0 bases and 3 bases, with 10 bases remaining between them.

The rearrangement links TRBV7-9 to TRBJ2-1, with D perhaps TRBD2 (6 bases). The CDR3 extends over 15 amino acids. Looked up from germline, CDR1 is SEHNR and CDR2 is FQNEAQ (reference sequence). V was cut by 0 bases and J by 2 bases, with 8 bases left in between. The CDR3 is CASSLAGGTYNEQFF. For the CDR3, the DNA is TGTGCCAGCAGCTTAGCGGGAGGAACCTACAATGAGCAGTTCTTC.

The sample holds a few counts of this clonotype. The gene calls are TRBV5-1 and TRBJ2-3, with D perhaps assigned TRBD1 or TRBD2 (5 bases each). V was pared by 7 bases and J by 2 bases, with 11 bases between. This CDR3 has 13 amino acids. Germline CDR1 reads SGHRS; CDR2 reads YFSETQ. This CDR3 reads CASWDPATDTQYF. Here the CDR3 DNA reads TGCGCCAGCTGGGACCCGGCCACAGATACGCAGTATTTT.

The chain employs TRBV10-3 and TRBJ1-1; unclear D gene. Germline CDR1 is ENHRY and CDR2 is SYGVKD. The CDR3 length is 14 residues. Trimming left V 5 bases short and J 3 bases short, with 13 bases between. The CDR3, as DNA: TGTGCCATCAGTACGACCGGGCGGGACACTGAAGCTTTCTTT. Translated, it gives CAISTTGRDTEAFF.

This clonotype was recorded many times. V gene TRBV7-8 combines with J gene TRBJ2-1; D is perhaps TRBD1 or TRBD2 (6 bases each). Germline CDR1 reads SGHVS; CDR2 reads FQNEAQ. The CDR3 runs 16 residues. V shed 5 bases and J shed 6 bases, with 20 bases lying between them. CDR3 residues: CASSQPMGGLSNEQFF. The CDR3 nucleotides read TGTGCCAGCAGCCAACCGATGGGGGGCTTGAGCAATGAGCAGTTCTTC.

The J gene is TRBJ1-2, the V gene TRBV10-3; no reliable D call. V shed 4 bases and J shed 2 bases, with 8 bases lying between them. Per the germline V gene, CDR1 is ENHRY and CDR2 is SYGVKD. This CDR3 contains 13 residues. The CDR3 sequence: CAISGEPNYGYTF. CDR3 coding DNA: TGTGCCATCAGTGGGGAGCCCAACTATGGCTACACCTTC.

The CDR3 bases are TGTGCCAGCACCAAAACAAACGGGGACACTGAAGCTTTCTTT. It specifies CASTKTNGDTEAFF. This chain links TRBV2 with TRBJ1-1; D is unresolved. The ends were cut back, 7 bases at V and 3 bases at J, with 15 bases in the middle. Germline V gene lookup returns CDR1 SNHLY and CDR2 FYNNEI. The CDR3 extends over 14 amino acids.

This clonotype has at least ten counts. The chain employs TRBV20-1 and TRBJ1-6; 9 bases map to TRBD1. The CDR3 length is 16 residues. Germline V CDR1 and CDR2: DFQATT, SNEGSKA (reference sequence). Unmatched junction bases numbered 9, after V lost 0 bases and J lost 9 bases. CDR3: CSARDLTGGIVSPLHF. The CDR3 DNA is TGCAGTGCTAGAGATCTTACAGGGGGCATCGTTTCACCCCTCCACTTT.

This clonotype was recorded a few times. V gene TRBV20-1 combines with J gene TRBJ1-5, with D possibly TRBD1 on 5 matching bases. This CDR3 is 13 amino acids long. The V gene's germline CDR1 is DFQATT and CDR2 SNEGSKA (reference sequence). Trimming removed 6 bases from V and 5 bases from J, with 14 bases in between. The CDR3 protein is CSAAPGRYQPQHF. DNA of the CDR3: TGCAGTGCCGCTCCGGGACGTTATCAGCCCCAGCATTTT.

V usage is TRBV11-2 and J usage is TRBJ1-2; D is unclear. The ends were cut back, 3 bases at V and 0 bases at J, with 5 bases in the middle. Germline CDR1 and CDR2: SGHAT and FQNNGV. CDR3 length equals 13 residues. CDR3 bases: TGTGCCAGCAGCTTTTCAGCTAACTATGGCTACACCTTC. It encodes CASSFSANYGYTF.

There are many counts of this clonotype. This chain connects TRBV7-8 to TRBJ2-7; D unclear. V lost 1 base to trimming and J lost 5 bases, with 12 bases between them. Germline lookup yields CDR1 SGHVS and CDR2 FQNEAQ. This CDR3 is built from 14 residues. This CDR3 reads CASSLGWGIDEQYV. DNA for the CDR3: TGTGCCAGCAGCTTAGGATGGGGTATCGACGAGCAGTACGTC.

This clonotype was seen a handful of times. The J gene is TRBJ2-1, the V gene TRBV6-5; TRBD2 matches at 13 bases. The trim removed 2 bases at V and 9 bases at J, leaving 10 bases unmatched. Germline CDR1 reads MNHEY; CDR2 reads SVGAGI. This CDR3 comprises 17 residues. The DNA of the CDR3 is TGTGCCAGCAGTTACCAAATACTAGCGGGAGGGCCGGGTGAGCAGTTCTTC. Amino acids: CASSYQILAGGPGEQFF.

This clonotype was seen a few times. The chain is built from TRBV5-1 and TRBJ1-6; no definite D call. Per germline, CDR1 SGHRS and CDR2 YFSETQ. V lost 0 bases, J lost 10 bases, and 11 bases lay in between. The CDR3 runs to 14 residues. This chain's CDR3 is CASSLEWVGSPLHF. Here the CDR3 DNA reads TGCGCCAGCAGCTTGGAGTGGGTAGGGTCACCCCTCCACTTT.

The CDR3 sequence: CASSWVAGIYEQYF. CDR3 sequence (DNA): TGTGCCAGCAGCTGGGTAGCGGGAATCTACGAGCAGTACTTC. The V and J genes are TRBV5-5 and TRBJ2-7, with 8 bases aligning to TRBD2. The CDR3 totals 14 residues. After removal of 3 bases from V and 3 bases from J, the junction contained 5 bases not matched to a gene. In germline, CDR1 is SGHKS, CDR2 YYEKEE (reference sequence).

This clonotype was observed a few times. The rearrangement uses TRBV5-1 and TRBJ1-1; 12 bases match TRBD1. Germline loops: CDR1 SGHRS, CDR2 YFSETQ. V was clipped by 2 bases and J by 4 bases; unmatched bases: 9. The CDR3 has 17 residues. The CDR3: CASSFRDRGRVGTEAFF. Written as DNA, the CDR3 is TGCGCCAGCAGCTTCCGGGACAGGGGGCGCGTAGGCACTGAAGCTTTCTTT.

V and J are TRBV20-1 and TRBJ2-5; maybe TRBD1 (6 bases). V was shortened by 4 bases and J by 1 base, with 13 bases between the two germline ends. Germline V lookup: CDR1 DFQATT, CDR2 SNEGSKA (reference sequence). CDR3 length: 14 amino acids. CDR3 bases: TGCAGTGCTAAACAGACAGGATCCCAAGAGACCCAGTACTTC. The encoded protein is CSAKQTGSQETQYF.

This clonotype was counted a few times. This chain connects TRBV5-5 to TRBJ2-1; 9 bases match TRBD1. Germline V gene sequence: CDR1 SGHKS, CDR2 YYEKEE (reference sequence). CDR3 length: 14 residues. V was clipped by 4 bases and J by 8 bases; unmatched bases: 7. In DNA, the CDR3 is TGTGCCAGCAGCCCCGGGACAGGGAAGCATGAGCAGTTCTTC. Translation: CASSPGTGKHEQFF.